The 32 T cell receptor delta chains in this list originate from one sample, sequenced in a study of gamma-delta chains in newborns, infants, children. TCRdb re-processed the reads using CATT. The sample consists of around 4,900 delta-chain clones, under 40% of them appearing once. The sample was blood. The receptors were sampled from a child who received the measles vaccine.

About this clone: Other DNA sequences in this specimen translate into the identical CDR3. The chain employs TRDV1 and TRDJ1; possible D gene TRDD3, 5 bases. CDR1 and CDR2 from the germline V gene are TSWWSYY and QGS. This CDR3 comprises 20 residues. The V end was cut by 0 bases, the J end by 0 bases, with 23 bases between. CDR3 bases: TGTGCTCTTGGGGAACTCCAGGGGGGTACCTTTAACTCGTACACCGATAAACTCATCTTT. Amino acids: CALGELQGGTFNSYTDKLIF.

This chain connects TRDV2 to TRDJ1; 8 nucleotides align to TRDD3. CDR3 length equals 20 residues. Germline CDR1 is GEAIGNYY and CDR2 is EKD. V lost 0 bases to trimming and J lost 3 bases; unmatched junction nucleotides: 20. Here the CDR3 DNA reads TGTGCCTGTGACACCGGAGAACTGGGGGGCAAAGGGAGGTCGGCCGATAAACTCATCTTT. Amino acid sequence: CACDTGELGGKGRSADKLIF.

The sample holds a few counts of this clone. The CDR3 region has the DNA TGTGCCTTTGTTGGCTTGACAGCACAACTCTTCTTT. This encodes CAFVGLTAQLFF. The chain recombines TRDV3 with TRDJ2; no firm D call. The CDR3 extends over 12 amino acids. V lost 2 bases and J 2 bases, leaving 6 bases between the germline ends. The V gene's germline CDR1 is TVYSNPD and CDR2 GDNSRS (reference sequence).

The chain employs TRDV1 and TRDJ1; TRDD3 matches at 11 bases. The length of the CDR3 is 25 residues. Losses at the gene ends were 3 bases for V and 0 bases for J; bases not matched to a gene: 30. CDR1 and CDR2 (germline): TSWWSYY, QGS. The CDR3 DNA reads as TGTGCTCTTGGGGACCCCGACCTTCCCTTCCTGACCCGGTACTGGGGGATAAAGTACACCGATAAACTCATCTTT. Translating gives CALGDPDLPFLTRYWGIKYTDKLIF.

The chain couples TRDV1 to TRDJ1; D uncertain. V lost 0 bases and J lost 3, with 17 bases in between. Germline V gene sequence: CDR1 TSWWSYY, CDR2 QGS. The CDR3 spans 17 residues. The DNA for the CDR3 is TGTGCTCTTGGGGAACTAGTCATCAGTCTTTTGGCCGATAAACTCATCTTT. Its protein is CALGELVISLLADKLIF.

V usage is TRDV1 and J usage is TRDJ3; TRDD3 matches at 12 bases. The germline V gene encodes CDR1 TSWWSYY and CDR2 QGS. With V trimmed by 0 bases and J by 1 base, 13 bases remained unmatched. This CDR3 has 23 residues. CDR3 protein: CALGELLPDWGILESWDTRQMFF. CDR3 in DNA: TGTGCTCTTGGGGAACTATTACCTGACTGGGGGATACTCGAGTCCTGGGACACCCGACAGATGTTTTTC.

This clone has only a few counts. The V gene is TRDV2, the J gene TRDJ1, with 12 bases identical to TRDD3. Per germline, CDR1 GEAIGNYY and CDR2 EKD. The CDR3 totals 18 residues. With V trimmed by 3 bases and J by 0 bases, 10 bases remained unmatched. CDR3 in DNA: TGTGCCTGTGACCCCGTTACTGGGGGATACTTGTACACCGATAAACTCATCTTT. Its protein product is CACDPVTGGYLYTDKLIF.

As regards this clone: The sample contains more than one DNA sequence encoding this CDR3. This chain's CDR3 is CALGENRLRRYWGSEGYTDKLIF. The CDR3 DNA sequence: TGTGCTCTTGGCGAAAATCGACTACGGAGATACTGGGGATCGGAGGGTTACACCGATAAACTCATCTTT. The chain carries TRDV1 and TRDJ1; 7 bases fit TRDD3. CDR3 length equals 23 residues. Germline assignment: CDR1 TSWWSYY and CDR2 QGS. The junction had 31 bases not matched to a gene; V was cut back by 6 bases and J by 0 bases.

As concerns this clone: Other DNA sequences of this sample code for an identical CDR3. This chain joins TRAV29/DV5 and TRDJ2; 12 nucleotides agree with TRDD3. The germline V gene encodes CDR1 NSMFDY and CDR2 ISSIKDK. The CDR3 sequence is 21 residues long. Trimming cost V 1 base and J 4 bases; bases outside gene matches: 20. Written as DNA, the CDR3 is TGTGCAGCAAGCTCCAGCCAGCCCCCGTTACTGGGGGATACTGAGACAGCACAACTCTTCTTT. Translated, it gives CAASSSQPPLLGDTETAQLFF. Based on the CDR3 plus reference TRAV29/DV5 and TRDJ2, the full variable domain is DQQVKQNSPSLSVQEGRISILNCDYTNSMFDYFLWYKKYPAEGPTFLISISSIKDKNEDGRFTVFLNKSAKHLSLHIVPSQPGDSAVYFCAASSSQPPLLGDTETAQLFFGKGTQLIVEP.

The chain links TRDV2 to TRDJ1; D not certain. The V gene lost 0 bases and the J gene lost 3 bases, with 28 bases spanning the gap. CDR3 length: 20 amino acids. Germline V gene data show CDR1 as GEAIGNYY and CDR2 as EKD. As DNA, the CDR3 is TGTGCCTGTGACACCGCTGACCCGAGAGGACTCTCGCGAGTGGCCGATAAACTCATCTTT. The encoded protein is CACDTADPRGLSRVADKLIF.

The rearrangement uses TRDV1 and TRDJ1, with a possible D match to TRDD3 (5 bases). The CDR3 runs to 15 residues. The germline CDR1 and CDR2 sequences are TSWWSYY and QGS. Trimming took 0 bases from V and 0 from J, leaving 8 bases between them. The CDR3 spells CALGELQGYTDKLIF. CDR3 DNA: TGTGCTCTTGGGGAACTACAGGGATACACCGATAAACTCATCTTT.

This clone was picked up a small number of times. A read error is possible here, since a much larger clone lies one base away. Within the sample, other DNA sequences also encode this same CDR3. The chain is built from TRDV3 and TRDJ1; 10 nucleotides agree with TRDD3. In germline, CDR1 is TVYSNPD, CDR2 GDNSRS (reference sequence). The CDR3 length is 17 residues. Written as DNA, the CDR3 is TGTGCCTTTAGGGAGGCCTACTGGGGGATCTCCACCGATAAACTCATCTTC. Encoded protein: CAFREAYWGISTDKLIF.

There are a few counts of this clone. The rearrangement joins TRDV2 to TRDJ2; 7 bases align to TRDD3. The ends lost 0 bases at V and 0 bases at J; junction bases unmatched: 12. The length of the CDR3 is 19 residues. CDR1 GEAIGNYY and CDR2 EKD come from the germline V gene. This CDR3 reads CACDTVMGIGVSLTAQLFF. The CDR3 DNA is TGTGCCTGTGACACCGTTATGGGGATAGGGGTTTCTTTGACAGCACAACTCTTCTTT.

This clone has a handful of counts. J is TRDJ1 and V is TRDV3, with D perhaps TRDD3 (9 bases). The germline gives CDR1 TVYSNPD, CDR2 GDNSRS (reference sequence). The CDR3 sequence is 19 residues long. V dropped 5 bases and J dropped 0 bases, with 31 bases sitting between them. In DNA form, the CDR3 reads TGTGCCCCTAGCCTTCCTAGCTGGGGGATCCCCCTGTACACCGATAAACTCATCTTT. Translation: CAPSLPSWGIPLYTDKLIF.

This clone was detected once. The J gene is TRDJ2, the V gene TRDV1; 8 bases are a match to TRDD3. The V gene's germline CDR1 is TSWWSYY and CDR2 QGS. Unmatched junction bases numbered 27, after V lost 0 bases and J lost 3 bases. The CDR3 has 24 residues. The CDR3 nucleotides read TGTGCTCTTGGGGAACTGGGTCCTAAGGAGTACCGGGGGATAAACAAGAGTCTGACAGCACAACTCTTCTTT. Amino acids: CALGELGPKEYRGINKSLTAQLFF.

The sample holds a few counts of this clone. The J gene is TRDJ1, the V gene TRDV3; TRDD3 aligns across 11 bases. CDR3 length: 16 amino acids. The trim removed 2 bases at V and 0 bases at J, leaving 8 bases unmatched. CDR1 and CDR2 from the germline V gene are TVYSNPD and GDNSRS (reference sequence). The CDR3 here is CAFSLGDTLDTDKLIF. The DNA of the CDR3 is TGTGCCTTTTCCTTGGGGGATACGCTCGACACCGATAAACTCATCTTT.

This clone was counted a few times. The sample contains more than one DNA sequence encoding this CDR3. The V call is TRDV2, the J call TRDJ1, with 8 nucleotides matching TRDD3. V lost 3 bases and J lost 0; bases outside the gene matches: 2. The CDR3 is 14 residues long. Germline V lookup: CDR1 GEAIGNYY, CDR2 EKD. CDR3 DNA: TGTGCCTGTGACCTACTGGGGGACACCGATAAACTCATCTTT. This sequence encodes CACDLLGDTDKLIF.

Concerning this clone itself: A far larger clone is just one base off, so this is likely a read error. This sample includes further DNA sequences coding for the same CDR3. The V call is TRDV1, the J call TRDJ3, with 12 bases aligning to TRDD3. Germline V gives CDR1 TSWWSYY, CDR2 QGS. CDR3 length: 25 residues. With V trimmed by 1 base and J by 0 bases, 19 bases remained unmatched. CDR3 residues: CALGERGTLHWGILQSSWDTRQMFF. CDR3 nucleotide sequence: TGTGCTCTTGGGGAACGGGGCACCCTACACTGGGGGATACTTCAAAGCTCCTGGGACACCCGACAGATGTTTTTC.

Here the CDR3 reads CAASALWGYGTDKLIF. In DNA, the CDR3 is TGTGCAGCAAGCGCGCTTTGGGGATACGGCACCGATAAACTCATCTTT. The chain couples TRAV29/DV5 to TRDJ1; 9 bases align to TRDD3. In germline, CDR1 is NSMFDY, CDR2 ISSIKDK. Losses at the gene ends were 0 bases for V and 1 base for J; bases not matched to a gene: 7. This CDR3 region has 16 residues. The full variable domain, in which reference TRAV29/DV5 and TRDJ1 provide the parts outside the CDR3, is DQQVKQNSPSLSVQEGRISILNCDYTNSMFDYFLWYKKYPAEGPTFLISISSIKDKNEDGRFTVFLNKSAKHLSLHIVPSQPGDSAVYFCAASALWGYGTDKLIFGKGTRVTVEP.

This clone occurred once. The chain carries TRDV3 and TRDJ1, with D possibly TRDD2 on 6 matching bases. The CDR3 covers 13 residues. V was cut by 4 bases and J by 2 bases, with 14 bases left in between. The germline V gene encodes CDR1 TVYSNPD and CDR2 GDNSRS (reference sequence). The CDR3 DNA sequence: TGTGCCTCCTGCTTCCTCGGGACCGATAAACTCATCTTT. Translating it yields CASCFLGTDKLIF.

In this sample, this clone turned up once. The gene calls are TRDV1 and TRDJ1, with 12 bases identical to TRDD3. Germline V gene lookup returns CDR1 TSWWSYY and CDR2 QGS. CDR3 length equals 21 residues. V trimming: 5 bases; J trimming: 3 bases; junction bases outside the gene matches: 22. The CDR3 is CALGSQASYVAYWGIPDKLIF. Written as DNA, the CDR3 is TGTGCTCTTGGGTCGCAGGCTTCCTACGTGGCGTACTGGGGGATACCCGATAAACTCATCTTT.

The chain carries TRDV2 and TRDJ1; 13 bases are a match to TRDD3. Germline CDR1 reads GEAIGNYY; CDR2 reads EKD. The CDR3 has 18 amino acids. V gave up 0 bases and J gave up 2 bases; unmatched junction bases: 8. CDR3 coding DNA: TGTGCCTGTGACACCGGATCAGACTGGGGGATACGAACCGATAAACTCATCTTT. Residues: CACDTGSDWGIRTDKLIF.

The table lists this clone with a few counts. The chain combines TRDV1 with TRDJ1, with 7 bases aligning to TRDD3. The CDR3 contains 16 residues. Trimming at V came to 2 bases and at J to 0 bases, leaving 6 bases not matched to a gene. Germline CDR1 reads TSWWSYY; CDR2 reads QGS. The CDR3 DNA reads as TGTGCTCTTGGGGAAAGGCCCTGGGGGTACACCGATAAACTCATCTTT. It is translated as CALGERPWGYTDKLIF.

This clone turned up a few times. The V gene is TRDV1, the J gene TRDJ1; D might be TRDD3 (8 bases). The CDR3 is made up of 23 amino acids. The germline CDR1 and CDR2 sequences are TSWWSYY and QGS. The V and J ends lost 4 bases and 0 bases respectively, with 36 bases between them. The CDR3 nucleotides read TGTGCTCTTGGGGGGCCTTCCTCAGCCTCCCGCTCTGTACTGGGGGTGTACACCGATAAACTCATCTTT. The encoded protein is CALGGPSSASRSVLGVYTDKLIF.

In DNA, the CDR3 is TGTGCTCTTGGGGAACGGGCGGTTCCTACCTCTCAAATGTTTGTGGGGATACGAGAGACCGATAAACTCATCTTT. Its protein is CALGERAVPTSQMFVGIRETDKLIF. This chain uses TRDV1 with TRDJ1; TRDD3 matches at 9 bases. After removal of 1 base from V and 2 bases from J, the junction contained 32 bases not matched to a gene. The CDR3 totals 25 residues. Looked up from germline, CDR1 is TSWWSYY and CDR2 is QGS.

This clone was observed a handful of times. CDR3 nucleotides: TGTGCCTGTGACGGGGGCCTACTCCTGAGCTCCTGGGACACCCGACAGATGTTTTTC. This gives the protein CACDGGLLLSSWDTRQMFF. This sequence joins TRDV2 and TRDJ3; D is tentatively TRDD2 or TRDD3 (5 bases each). Deletions cut 3 bases from V and 0 bases from J, with 17 bases between. The CDR3 is 19 residues long. CDR1 and CDR2 from the germline V gene are GEAIGNYY and EKD.

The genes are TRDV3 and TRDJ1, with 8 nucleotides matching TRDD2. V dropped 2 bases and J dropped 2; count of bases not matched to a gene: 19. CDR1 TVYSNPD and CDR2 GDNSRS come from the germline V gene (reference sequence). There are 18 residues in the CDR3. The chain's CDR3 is CAFGCFLRVLFWTDKLIF. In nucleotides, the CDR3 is TGTGCCTTTGGATGCTTCCTACGTGTACTGTTTTGGACCGATAAACTCATCTTT.

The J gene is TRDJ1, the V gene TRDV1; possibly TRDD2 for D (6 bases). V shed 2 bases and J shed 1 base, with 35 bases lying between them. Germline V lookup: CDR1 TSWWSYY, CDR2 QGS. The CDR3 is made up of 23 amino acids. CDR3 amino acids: CALGESDPLLLRAPRSFTDKLIF. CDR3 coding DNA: TGTGCTCTTGGGGAATCGGATCCCCTCCTACTGAGAGCCCCTCGGTCCTTCACCGATAAACTCATCTTT.

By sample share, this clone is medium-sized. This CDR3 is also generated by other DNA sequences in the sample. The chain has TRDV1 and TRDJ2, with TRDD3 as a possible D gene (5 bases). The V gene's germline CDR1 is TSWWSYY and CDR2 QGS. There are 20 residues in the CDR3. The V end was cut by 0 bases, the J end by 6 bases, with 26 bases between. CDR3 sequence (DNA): TGTGCTCTTGGGGAACTCTGGTACCCGTTGATGGTGGGGACCTCAGCACAACTCTTCTTT. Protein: CALGELWYPLMVGTSAQLFF.

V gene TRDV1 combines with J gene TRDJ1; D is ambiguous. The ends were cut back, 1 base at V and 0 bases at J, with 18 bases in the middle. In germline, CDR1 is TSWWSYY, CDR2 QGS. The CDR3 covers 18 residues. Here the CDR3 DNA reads TGTGCTCTTGGGGAACCTACGTCGCTGGCCCTTTACACCGATAAACTCATCTTT. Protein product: CALGEPTSLALYTDKLIF.

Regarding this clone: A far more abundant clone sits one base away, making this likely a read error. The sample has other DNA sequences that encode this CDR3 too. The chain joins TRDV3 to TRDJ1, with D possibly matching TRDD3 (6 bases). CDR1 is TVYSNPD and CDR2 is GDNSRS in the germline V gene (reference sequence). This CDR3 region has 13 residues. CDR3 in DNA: TGTGCCTTTAGGGATACTACCGACGATAAACTCATCTTC. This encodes CAFRDTTDDKLIF.

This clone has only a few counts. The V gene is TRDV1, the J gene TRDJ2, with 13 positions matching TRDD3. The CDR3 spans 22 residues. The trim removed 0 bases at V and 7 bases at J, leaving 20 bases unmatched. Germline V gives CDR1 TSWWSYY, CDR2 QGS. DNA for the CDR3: TGTGCTCTTGGGGAACTCCTAAGAACCTACTCGTCTACTGGGGGATACGAAGCACAACTCTTCTTT. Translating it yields CALGELLRTYSSTGGYEAQLFF.